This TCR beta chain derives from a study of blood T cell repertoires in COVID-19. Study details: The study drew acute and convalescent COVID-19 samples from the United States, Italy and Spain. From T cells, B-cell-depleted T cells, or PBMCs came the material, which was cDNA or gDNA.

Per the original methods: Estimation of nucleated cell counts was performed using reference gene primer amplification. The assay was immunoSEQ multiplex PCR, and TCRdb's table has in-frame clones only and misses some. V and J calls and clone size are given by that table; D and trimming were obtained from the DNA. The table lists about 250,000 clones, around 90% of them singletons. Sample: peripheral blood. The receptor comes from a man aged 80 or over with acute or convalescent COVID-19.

The CDR3, as DNA: TGTGCCAGCAGCTTTAGACCCTCGGGCACTGAAGCTTTCTTT. Translating gives CASSFRPSGTEAFF. The V call is TRBV9, the J call TRBJ1-1; no clear D. The CDR3 extends over 14 amino acids. V was shortened by 4 bases and J by 4 bases, with 14 bases between the two germline ends. Germline V gene data show CDR1 as SGDLS and CDR2 as YYNGEE. Variable domain in full (rest from reference TRBV9 and TRBJ1-1): DSGVTQTPKHLITATGQRVTLRCSPRSGDLSVYWYQQSLDQGLQFLIQYYNGEERAKGNILERFSAQQFPDLHSELNLSSLELGDSALYFCASSFRPSGTEAFFGQGTRLTVV.